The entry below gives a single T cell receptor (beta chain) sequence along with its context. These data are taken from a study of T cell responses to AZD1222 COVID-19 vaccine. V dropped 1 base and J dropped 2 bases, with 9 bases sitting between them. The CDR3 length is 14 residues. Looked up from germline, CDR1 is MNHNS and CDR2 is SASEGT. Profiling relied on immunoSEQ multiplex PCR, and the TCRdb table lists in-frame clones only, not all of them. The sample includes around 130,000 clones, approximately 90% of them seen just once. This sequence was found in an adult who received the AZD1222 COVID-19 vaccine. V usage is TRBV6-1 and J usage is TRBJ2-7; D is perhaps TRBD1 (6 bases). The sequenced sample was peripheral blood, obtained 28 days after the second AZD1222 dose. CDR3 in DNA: TGTGCCAGCAGTGAAGGGACAGCAACCTACGAGCAGTACTTC. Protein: CASSEGTATYEQYF.